The 5 T cell receptor beta chains below were found in one sample sequenced in a study of T cells in Graves' hyperthyroidism and ophthalmopathy. TCR beta CDR3 sequences were amplified from RNA transcripts. A first-round RT-PCR of the TCR CDR3 used the HTBI primer set. TCRdb itself ran the multiplex PCR reads through MiXCR, one entry per CDR3 protein. Of 410,000 or so distinct CDR3 sequences in the sample, under 15% were seen once. The sequenced sample consisted of blood. These receptors were obtained from a man aged 18 to 30 with Graves' ophthalmopathy.

About this clonotype itself: A much larger clone is a single base away; this may be a read error. The CDR3 bases are TGTACCAGCAGTTTGGGACTAGCGGACACCGGGGAGCTGTTTTTT. Translated, it gives CTSSLGLADTGELFF. V is TRBV27 and J is TRBJ2-2; TRBD2 aligns across 11 bases. This CDR3 contains 15 residues. Looked up from germline, CDR1 is MNHEY and CDR2 is SMNVEV (reference sequence).

This clonotype was recorded a few times. V is TRBV6-1 and J is TRBJ2-6; D is unclear. CDR3 length equals 17 residues. The V end was cut by 5 bases, the J end by 1 base, with 15 bases between. Germline CDR1 reads MNHNS; CDR2 reads SASEGT. CDR3 loop: CASSLKGSSSGANVLTF. The CDR3 DNA follows: TGTGCCAGCAGTTTGAAAGGGTCATCATCTGGGGCCAACGTCCTGACTTTC.

At least ten counts were recorded for this clonotype. The CDR3 DNA reads as TGCGCCACCGGGACTAGCGGGGGGGCCTTCACAGATACGCAGTATTTT. Translating it yields CATGTSGGAFTDTQYF. The J gene is TRBJ2-3, the V gene TRBV10-2; 16 nucleotides line up with TRBD2. The V gene's germline CDR1 is WSHSY and CDR2 SAAADI. Trimming took 10 bases from V and 2 from J; bases not matched to a gene: 6. There are 16 residues in the CDR3.

This chain links TRBV11-2 with TRBJ2-1, with 10 bases identical to TRBD1. V gave up 4 bases and J gave up 4 bases; unmatched junction bases: 7. Germline lookup yields CDR1 SGHAT and CDR2 FQNNGV. The CDR3 is 16 amino acids. The CDR3 DNA is TGTGCCAGCAGCTCTGGGACAGGGGTGTTTTACAATGAGCAGTTCTTC. Translated: CASSSGTGVFYNEQFF.

Many counts were recorded for this clonotype. The V call is TRBV5-1, the J call TRBJ2-7; 11 bases are shared with TRBD2. Looked up from germline, CDR1 is SGHRS and CDR2 is YFSETQ. The CDR3 contains 19 residues. The V segment lost 4 bases and the J segment 3 bases; nucleotides outside the gene matches: 18. The CDR3 spells CASSQRWGQRTSGYYEQYF. DNA for the CDR3: TGCGCCAGCAGCCAACGGTGGGGACAGAGGACTAGCGGGTACTACGAGCAGTACTTC.